This TCR beta chain was captured in a study of T cells in localized non-small cell lung cancer. Measured with immunoSEQ multiplex PCR; TCRdb has only the in-frame clones, and not every one. The table lists about 6,800 clones, about 45% of them singletons, with about 4.1% in the top ten. Of note for this clone: The antigen is unknown.

Study-level findings and limits: It was uninvolved adjacent lung that showed the highest T cell clonality, exceeding tumor. Adjacent lung held a median roughly 50 of the top 100 tumor clones. Longer overall survival associated with higher blood T cell density; shorter survival with higher adjacent-lung clonality.

Sequenced here: lymph node tissue, sampled before any cancer treatment. This sequence originates from a man between 35 and 75 years old with stage I lung adenocarcinoma.

CDR3: CASSTQPISGYTDTQYF. The CDR3 bases are TGTGCCAGCAGCACACAACCCATTAGCGGATACACAGATACGCAGTATTTT. The chain links TRBV9 to TRBJ2-3, with a possible D match to TRBD2 (6 bases). CDR1 and CDR2 from the germline V gene are SGDLS and YYNGEE. Trimming pared 4 bases from V and 2 bases from J, leaving 20 bases between. This CDR3 is 17 amino acids long.